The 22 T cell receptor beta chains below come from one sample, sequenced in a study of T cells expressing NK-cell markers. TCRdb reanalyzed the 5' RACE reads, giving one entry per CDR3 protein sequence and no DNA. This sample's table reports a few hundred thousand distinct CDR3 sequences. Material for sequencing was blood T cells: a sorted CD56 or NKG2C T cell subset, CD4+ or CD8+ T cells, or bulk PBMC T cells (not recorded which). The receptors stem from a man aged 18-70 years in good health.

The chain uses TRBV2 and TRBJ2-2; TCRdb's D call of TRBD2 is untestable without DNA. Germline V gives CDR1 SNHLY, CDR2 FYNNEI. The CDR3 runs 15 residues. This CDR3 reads CASRARGTNTGELFF.

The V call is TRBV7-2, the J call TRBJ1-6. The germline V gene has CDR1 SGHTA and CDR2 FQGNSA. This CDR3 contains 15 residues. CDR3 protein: CASSLGTWDNSPLHF.

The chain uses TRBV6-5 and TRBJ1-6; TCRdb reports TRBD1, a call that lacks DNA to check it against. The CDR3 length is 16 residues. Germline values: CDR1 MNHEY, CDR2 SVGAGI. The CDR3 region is CASSYGAGEYNSPLHF.

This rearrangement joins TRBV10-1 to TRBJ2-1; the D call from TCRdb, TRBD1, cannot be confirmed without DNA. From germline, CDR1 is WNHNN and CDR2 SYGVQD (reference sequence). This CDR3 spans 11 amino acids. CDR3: CASSKDREQFF.

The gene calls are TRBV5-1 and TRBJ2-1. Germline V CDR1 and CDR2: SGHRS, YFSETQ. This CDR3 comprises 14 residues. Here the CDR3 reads CASSLGASYNEQFF.

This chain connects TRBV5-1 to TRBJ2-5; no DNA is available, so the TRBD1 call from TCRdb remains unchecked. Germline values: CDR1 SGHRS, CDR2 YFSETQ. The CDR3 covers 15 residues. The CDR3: CASRVTGVWKETQYF.

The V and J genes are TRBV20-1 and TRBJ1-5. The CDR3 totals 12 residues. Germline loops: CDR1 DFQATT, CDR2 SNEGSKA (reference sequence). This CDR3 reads CSALVSNQPQHF.

The CDR3 spells CASRQEGAWEAFF. The chain couples TRBV6-1 to TRBJ1-1; without DNA, the TCRdb call of TRBD1 cannot be checked. The CDR3 length is 13 residues. Germline CDR1 reads MNHNS; CDR2 reads SASEGT.

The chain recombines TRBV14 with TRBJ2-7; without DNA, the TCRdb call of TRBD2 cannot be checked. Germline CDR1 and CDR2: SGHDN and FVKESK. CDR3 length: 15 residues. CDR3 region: CASRRGGLAGQEQYF.

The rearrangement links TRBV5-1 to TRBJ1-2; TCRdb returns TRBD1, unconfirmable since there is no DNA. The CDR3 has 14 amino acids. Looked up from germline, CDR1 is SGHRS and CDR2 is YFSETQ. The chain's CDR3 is CASSFGQANYGYTF.

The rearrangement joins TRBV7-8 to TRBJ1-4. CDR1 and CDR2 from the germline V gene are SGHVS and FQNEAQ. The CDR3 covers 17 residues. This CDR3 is CATSRGGASATNEKLFF.

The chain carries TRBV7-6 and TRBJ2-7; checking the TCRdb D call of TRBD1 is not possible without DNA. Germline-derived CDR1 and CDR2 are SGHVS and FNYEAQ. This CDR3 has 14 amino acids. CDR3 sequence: CASSLDRVGDEQYF.

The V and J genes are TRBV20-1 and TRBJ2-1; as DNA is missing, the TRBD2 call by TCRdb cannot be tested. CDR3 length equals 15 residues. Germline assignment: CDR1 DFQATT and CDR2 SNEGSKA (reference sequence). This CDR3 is CSARLAGGRVNEQFF.

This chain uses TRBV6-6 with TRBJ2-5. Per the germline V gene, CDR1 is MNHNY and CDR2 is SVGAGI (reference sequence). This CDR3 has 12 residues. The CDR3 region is CASAGVQETQYF.

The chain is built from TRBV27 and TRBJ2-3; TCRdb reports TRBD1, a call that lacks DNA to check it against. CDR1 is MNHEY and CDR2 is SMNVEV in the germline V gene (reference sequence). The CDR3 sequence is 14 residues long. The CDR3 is CASSLKVRGDTQYF.

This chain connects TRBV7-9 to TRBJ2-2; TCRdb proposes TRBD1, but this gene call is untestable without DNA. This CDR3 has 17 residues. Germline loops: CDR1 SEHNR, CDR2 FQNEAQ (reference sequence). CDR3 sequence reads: CASSSKGAGKNTGELFF.

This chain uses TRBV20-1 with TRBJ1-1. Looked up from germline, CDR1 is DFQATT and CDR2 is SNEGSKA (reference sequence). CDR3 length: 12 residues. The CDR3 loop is CSGRQVDTEAFF.

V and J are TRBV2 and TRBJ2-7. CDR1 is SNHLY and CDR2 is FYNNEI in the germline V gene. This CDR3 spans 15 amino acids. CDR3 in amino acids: CASSDLAAGVYEQYF. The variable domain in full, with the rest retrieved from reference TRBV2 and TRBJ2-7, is EPEVTQTPSHQVTQMGQEVILRCVPISNHLYFYWYRQILGQKVEFLVSFYNNEISEKSEIFDDQFSVERPDGSNFTLKIRSTKLEDSAMYFCASSDLAAGVYEQYFGPGTRLTVT.

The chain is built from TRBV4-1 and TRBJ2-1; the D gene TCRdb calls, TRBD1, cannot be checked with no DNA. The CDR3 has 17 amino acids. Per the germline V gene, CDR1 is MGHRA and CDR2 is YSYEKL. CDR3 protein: CASSQGTGTASFNEQFF.

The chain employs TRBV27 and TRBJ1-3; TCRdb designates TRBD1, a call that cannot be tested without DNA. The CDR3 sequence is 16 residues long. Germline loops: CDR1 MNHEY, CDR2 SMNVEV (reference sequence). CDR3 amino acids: CASSLFFRGSGNTIYF.

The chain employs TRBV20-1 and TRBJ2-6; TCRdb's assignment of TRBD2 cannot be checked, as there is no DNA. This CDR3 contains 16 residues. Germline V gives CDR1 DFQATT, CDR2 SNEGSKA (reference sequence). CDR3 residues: CSAREVRASGANVLTF.

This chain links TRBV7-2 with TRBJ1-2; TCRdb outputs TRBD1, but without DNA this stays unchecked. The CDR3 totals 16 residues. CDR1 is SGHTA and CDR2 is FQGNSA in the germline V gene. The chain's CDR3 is CASSLKEPTGGYGYTF.